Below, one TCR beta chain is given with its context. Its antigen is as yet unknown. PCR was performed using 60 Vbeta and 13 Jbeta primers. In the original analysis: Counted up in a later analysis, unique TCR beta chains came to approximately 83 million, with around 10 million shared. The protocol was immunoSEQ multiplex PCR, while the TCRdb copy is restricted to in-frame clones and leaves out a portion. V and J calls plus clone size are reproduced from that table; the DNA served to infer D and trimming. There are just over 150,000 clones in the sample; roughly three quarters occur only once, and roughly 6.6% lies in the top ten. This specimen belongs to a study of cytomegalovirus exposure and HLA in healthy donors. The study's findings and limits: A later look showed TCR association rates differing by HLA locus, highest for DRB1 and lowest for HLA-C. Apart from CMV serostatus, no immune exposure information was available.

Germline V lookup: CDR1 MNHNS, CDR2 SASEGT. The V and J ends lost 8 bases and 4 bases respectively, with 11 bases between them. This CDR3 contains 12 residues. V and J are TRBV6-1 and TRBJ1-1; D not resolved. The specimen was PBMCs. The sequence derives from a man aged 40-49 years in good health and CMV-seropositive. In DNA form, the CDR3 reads TGTGCCAGCTCCTCGACTGGCACTGAAGCTTTCTTT. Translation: CASSSTGTEAFF.